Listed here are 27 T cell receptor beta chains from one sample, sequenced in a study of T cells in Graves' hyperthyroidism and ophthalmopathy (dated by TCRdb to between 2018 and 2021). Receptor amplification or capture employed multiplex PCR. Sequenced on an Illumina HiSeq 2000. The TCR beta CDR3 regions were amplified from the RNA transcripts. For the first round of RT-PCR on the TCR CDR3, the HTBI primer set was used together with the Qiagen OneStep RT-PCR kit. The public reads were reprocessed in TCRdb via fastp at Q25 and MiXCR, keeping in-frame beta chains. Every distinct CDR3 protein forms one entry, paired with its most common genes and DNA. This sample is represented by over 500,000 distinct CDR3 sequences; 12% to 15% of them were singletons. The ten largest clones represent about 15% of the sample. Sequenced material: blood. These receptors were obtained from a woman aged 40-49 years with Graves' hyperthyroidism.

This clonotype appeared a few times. The chain's CDR3 is CASSPGSGTEAQYF. CDR3 nucleotides: TGCGCCAGCAGCCCGGGCTCAGGGACTGAGGCCCAGTACTTC. The rearrangement links TRBV5-1 to TRBJ2-5, with TRBD2 as a possible D gene (6 bases). Germline V gives CDR1 SGHRS, CDR2 YFSETQ. V dropped 4 bases and J dropped 9 bases, with 19 bases sitting between them. The CDR3 runs to 14 residues. Full variable domain (outside the CDR3, taken from reference TRBV5-1 and TRBJ2-5): KAGVTQTPRYLIKTRGQQVTLSCSPISGHRSVSWYQQTPGQGLQFLFEYFSETQRNKGNFPGRFSGRQFSNSRSEMNVSTLELGDSALYLCASSPGSGTEAQYFGPGTRLLVL.

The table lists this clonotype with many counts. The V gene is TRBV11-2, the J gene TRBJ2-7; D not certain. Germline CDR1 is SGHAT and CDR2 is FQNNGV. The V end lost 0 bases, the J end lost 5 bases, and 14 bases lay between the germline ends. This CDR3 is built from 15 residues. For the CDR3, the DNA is TGTGCCAGCAGCTTAGAGTTTGGTTTTTTCGACGAGCAGTACTTC. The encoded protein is CASSLEFGFFDEQYF.

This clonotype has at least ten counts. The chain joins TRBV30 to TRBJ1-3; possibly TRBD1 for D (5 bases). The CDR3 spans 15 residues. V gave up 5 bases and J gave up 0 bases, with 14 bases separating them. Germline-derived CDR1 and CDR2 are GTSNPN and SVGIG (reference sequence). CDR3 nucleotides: TGTGCCTGGCTGCATATCGACAGCTCTGGAAACACCATATATTTT. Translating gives CAWLHIDSSGNTIYF. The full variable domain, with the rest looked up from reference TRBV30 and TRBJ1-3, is SQTIHQWPATLVQPVGSPLSLECTVEGTSNPNLYWYRQAAGRGLQLLFYSVGIGQISSEVPQNLSASRPQDRQFILSSKKLLLSDSGFYLCAWLHIDSSGNTIYFGEGSWLTVV.

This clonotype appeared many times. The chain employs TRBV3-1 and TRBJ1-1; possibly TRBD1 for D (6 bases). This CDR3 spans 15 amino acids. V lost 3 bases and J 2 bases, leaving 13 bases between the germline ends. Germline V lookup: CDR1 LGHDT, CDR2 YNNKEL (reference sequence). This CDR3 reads CASSQSWGLNTEAFF. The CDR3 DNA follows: TGTGCCAGCAGCCAGTCGTGGGGGCTAAACACTGAAGCTTTCTTT.

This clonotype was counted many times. CDR3 in DNA: TGTGCCAGCAGCCCATCCCTTTCGAGCACAGATACGCAGTATTTT. This codes for CASSPSLSSTDTQYF. The genes are TRBV7-3 and TRBJ2-3; D call uncertain. Between the trimmed V and J ends, which lost 5 bases and 0 bases, there was a span of 12 bases. CDR1 is SGHTA, CDR2 FQGTGA, per germline. The CDR3 totals 15 residues.

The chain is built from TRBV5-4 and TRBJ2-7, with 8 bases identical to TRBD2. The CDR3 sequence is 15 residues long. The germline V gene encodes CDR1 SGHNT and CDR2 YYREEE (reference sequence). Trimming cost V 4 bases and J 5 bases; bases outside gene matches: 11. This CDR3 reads CASSPVAGGLDEQYF. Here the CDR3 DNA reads TGTGCCAGCAGCCCAGTGGCGGGAGGTCTAGACGAGCAGTACTTC.

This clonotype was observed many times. This CDR3 is CASSEGWAGSSYEQYF. The CDR3 nucleotides are TGTGCCAGCAGTGAGGGCTGGGCAGGGAGCTCCTACGAGCAGTACTTC. The gene calls are TRBV2 and TRBJ2-7; D could derive from TRBD1 or TRBD2 (5 bases each). The CDR3 is 16 residues long. Trimming pared 3 bases from V and 0 bases from J, leaving 15 bases between. Germline V gives CDR1 SNHLY, CDR2 FYNNEI.

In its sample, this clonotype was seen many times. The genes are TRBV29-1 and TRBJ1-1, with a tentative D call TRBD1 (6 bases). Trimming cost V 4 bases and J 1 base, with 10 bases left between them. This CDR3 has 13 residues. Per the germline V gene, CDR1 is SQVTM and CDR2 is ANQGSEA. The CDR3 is CSVGVQGNTEAFF. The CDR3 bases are TGCAGCGTTGGGGTACAGGGGAACACTGAAGCTTTCTTT.

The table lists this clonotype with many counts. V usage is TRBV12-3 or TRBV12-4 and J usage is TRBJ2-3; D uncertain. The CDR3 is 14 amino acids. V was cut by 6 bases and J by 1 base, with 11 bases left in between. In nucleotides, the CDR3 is TGTGCCAGCAGGAATGGACCGGGCACAGATACGCAGTATTTT. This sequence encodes CASRNGPGTDTQYF.

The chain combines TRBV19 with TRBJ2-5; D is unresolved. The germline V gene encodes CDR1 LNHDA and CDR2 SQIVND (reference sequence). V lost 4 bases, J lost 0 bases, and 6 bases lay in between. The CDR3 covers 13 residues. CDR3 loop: CASSRADQETQYF. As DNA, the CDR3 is TGTGCCAGTAGTAGGGCCGACCAAGAGACCCAGTACTTC.

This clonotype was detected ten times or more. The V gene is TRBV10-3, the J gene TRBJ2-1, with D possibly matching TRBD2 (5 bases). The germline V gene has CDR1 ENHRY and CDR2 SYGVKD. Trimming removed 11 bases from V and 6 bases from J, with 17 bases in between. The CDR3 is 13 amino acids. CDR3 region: CASGGSPGNEQFF. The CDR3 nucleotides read TGTGCCTCAGGAGGATCTCCGGGCAATGAGCAGTTCTTC.

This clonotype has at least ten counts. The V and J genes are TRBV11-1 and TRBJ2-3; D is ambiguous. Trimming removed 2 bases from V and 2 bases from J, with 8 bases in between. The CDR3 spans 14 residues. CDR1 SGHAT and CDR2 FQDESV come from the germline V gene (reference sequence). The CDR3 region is CASSLLEITDTQYF. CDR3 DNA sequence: TGTGCCAGCAGCTTATTGGAGATCACAGATACGCAGTATTTT. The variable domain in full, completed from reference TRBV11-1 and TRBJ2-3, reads EAEVAQSPRYKITEKSQAVAFWCDPISGHATLYWYRQILGQGPELLVQFQDESVVDDSQLPKDRFSAERLKGVDSTLKIQPAELGDSAMYLCASSLLEITDTQYFGPGTRLTVL.

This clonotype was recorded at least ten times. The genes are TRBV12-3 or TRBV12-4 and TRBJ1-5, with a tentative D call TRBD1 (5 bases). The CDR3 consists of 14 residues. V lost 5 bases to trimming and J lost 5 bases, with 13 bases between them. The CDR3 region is CASSVTGRDQPQHF. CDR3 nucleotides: TGTGCCAGCAGTGTAACAGGAAGAGATCAGCCCCAGCATTTT.

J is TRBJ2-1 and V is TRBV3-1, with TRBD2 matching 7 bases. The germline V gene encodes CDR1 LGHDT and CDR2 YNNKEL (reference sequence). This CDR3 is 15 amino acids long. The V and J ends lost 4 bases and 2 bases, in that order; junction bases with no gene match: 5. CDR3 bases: TGTGCCAGCAGCCGCTCGGGACTAACCTACAATGAGCAGTTCTTC. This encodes CASSRSGLTYNEQFF.

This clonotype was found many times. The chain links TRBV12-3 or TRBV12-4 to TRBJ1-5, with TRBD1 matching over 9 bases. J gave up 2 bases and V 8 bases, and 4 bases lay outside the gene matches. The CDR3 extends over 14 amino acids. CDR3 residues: CASLWTGGNQPQHF. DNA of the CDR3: TGTGCCAGCCTTTGGACAGGGGGCAATCAGCCCCAGCATTTT.

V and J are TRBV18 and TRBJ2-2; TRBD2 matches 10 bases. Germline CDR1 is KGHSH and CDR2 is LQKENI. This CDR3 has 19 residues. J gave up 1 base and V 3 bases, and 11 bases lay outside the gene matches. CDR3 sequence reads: CASSPLGPSGSQNTGELFF. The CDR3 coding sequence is TGTGCCAGCTCACCCCTGGGGCCTAGCGGGAGCCAGAACACCGGGGAGCTGTTTTTT.

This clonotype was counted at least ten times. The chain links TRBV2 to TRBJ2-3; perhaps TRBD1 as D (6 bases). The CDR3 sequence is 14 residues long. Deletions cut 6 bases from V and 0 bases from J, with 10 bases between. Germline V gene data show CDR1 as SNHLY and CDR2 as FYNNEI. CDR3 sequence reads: CASRGTFSTDTQYF. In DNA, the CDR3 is TGTGCCAGCAGGGGGACATTTAGCACAGATACGCAGTATTTT.

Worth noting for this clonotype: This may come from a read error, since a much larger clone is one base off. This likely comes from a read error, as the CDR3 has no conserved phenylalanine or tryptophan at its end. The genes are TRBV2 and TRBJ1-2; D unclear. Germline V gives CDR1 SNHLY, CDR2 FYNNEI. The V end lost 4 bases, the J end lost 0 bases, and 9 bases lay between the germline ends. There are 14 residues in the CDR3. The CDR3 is CASSVKQANYGYTS. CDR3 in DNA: TGTGCCAGCAGTGTAAAACAAGCTAACTATGGCTACACCTCC.

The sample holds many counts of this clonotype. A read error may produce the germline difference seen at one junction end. CDR3 protein: CASSLDSMNTEAFF. CDR3 coding DNA: TGTGCCAGCAGCTTGGACAGCATGAACACTGAAGCTTTCTTT. The chain employs TRBV5-1 and TRBJ1-1, with D possibly being TRBD1 (6 bases). Germline-derived CDR1 and CDR2 are SGHRS and YFSETQ. This CDR3 is 14 amino acids long.

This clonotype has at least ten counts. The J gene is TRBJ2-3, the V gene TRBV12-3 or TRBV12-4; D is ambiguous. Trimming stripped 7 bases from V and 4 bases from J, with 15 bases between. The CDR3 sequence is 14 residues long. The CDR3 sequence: CASTLLSSPDTQYF. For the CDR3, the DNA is TGTGCCAGCACCCTTTTGAGTTCCCCAGATACGCAGTATTTT.

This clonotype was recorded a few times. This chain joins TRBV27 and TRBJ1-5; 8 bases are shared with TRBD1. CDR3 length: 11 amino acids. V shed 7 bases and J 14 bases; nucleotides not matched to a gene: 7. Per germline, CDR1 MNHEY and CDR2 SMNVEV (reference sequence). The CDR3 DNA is TGTGCCAGCAAGGAGGGACAGGCCGAGCATTTT. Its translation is CASKEGQAEHF.

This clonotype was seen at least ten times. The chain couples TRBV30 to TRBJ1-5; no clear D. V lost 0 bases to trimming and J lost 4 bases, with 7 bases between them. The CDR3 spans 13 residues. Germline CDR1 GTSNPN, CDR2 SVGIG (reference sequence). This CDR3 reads CAWSVTDNQPQHF. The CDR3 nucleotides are TGTGCCTGGAGTGTGACGGATAATCAGCCCCAGCATTTT.

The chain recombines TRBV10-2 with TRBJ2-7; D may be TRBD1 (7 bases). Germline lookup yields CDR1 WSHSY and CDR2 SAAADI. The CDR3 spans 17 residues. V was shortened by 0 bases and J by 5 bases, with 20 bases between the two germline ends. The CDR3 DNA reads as TGCGCCAGCAGTGAGTCTGTTTTTGGAGGGGACAGCCACGAGCAGTACTTC. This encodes CASSESVFGGDSHEQYF.

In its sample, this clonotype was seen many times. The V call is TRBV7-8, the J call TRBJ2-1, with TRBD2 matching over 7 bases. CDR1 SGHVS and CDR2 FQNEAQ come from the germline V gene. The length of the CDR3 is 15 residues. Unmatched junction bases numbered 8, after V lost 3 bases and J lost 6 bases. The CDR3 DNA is TGTGCCAGCAGCTTCCGGGACTATACCTCCAATGAGCAGTTCTTC. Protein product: CASSFRDYTSNEQFF.

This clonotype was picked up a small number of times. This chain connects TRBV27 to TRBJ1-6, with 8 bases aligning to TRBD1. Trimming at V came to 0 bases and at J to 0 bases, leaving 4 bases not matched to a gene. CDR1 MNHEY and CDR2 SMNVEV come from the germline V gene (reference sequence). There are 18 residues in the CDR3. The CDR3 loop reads CASSLSLGTGSYNSPLHF. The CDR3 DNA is TGTGCCAGCAGTTTATCCCTCGGGACAGGCTCCTATAATTCACCCCTCCACTTT.

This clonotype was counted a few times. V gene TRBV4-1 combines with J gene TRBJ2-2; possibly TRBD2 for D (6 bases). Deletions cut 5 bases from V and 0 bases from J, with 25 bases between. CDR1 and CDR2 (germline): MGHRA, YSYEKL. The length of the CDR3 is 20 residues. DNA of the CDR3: TGCGCCAGCAGCACAAGACCAAACTGGGGACTGCCGGCGAACACCGGGGAGCTGTTTTTT. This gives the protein CASSTRPNWGLPANTGELFF.

The CDR3 region has the DNA TGTGCCAGCAGTGCCAGGGGCCCCGGGGCCAACGTCCTGACTTTC. The encoded protein is CASSARGPGANVLTF. The chain is built from TRBV2 and TRBJ2-6; maybe TRBD1 (6 bases). V lost 4 bases, J lost 4 bases, and 11 bases lay in between. This CDR3 region has 15 residues. The V gene's germline CDR1 is SNHLY and CDR2 FYNNEI.